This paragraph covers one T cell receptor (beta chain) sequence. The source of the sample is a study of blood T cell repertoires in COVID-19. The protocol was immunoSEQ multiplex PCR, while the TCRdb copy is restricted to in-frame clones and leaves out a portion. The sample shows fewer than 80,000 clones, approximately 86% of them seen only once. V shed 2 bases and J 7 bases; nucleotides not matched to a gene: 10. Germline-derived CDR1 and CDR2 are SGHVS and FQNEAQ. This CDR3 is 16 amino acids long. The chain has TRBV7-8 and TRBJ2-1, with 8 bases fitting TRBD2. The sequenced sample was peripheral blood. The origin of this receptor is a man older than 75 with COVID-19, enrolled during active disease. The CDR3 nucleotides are TGTGCCAGCAGCTTATCTTGGCGGGGGGATTCGAATGAGCAGTTCTTC. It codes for CASSLSWRGDSNEQFF.